This TCR beta chain was obtained from a study of blood T cell repertoires in COVID-19. V lost 6 bases and J 3 bases, leaving 11 bases between the germline ends. This CDR3 has 13 residues. Germline CDR1 is MDHEN and CDR2 is SYDVKM. TCRdb's copy holds only in-frame clones and misses some; the assay was immunoSEQ multiplex PCR. The repertoire includes 150,000 to 200,000 clones, approximately 80% of them detected once, and 10% to 15% sits in the top ten. Categorization into cohorts depended on clinical history that participants reported. For recovered donors of Cohort 3, there were two negative PCRs, clearance, or symptom resolution.

This TCR was recovered from an older woman who had recovered from COVID-19. What was sequenced was PBMCs or T cells enriched from blood (not recorded which). This sequence joins TRBV28 and TRBJ1-1; no clear D gene. The CDR3 sequence: CASSLVRDTEAFF. The CDR3 region has the DNA TGTGCCAGCAGCCTCGTTCGGGACACTGAAGCTTTCTTT.